A selection of T cell receptor beta chains follows, all from one sample in a study of shared clonotypes between healthy human individuals. Measured with immunoSEQ multiplex PCR; TCRdb has only the in-frame clones, and not every one. This table holds over a million clones, about 84% found once. The material sequenced was memory CD4+ T cells from PBMCs. The receptors derive from a man between 18 and 35 years old in good health. Some clones in this sample may be carry-over from other donors' samples. Both conserved end residues are part of each CDR3. A D gene is named only where the DNA matches it firmly. Rows may omit the clone size; those that give it use once, few, many or a size class.

D: TRBD2; J: TRBJ2-1; size: -; V: TRBV11-2; CDR3: CASSTQAGGAGDEQFF; DNA: TGTGCCAGCAGCACCCAGGCGGGGGGGGCTGGCGATGAGCAGTTCTTC
D: -; J: TRBJ2-7; size: -; V: TRBV15; CDR3: CATSREGFAYEQYF; DNA: TGTGCCACCAGCAGAGAGGGTTTTGCCTACGAGCAGTACTTC
D: TRBD2; J: TRBJ2-7; size: -; V: TRBV18; CDR3: CASSPREGSYEQYF; DNA: TGTGCCAGCTCTCCCCGGGAGGGATCCTACGAGCAGTACTTC
D: -; J: TRBJ1-3; size: -; V: TRBV25-1; CDR3: CASSDPRGGGNTIYF; DNA: TGTGCCAGCAGTGACCCCCGAGGGGGAGGAAACACCATATATTTT
D: -; J: TRBJ1-3; size: -; V: TRBV6-5; CDR3: CASSSLTLGNTIYF; DNA: TGTGCCAGCAGTTCCCTGACACTCGGAAACACCATATATTTT
D: TRBD2; J: TRBJ2-3; size: -; V: TRBV5-3; CDR3: CARRFILAGDVGDTQYF; DNA: TGTGCCAGAAGGTTTATACTAGCGGGAGATGTCGGGGATACGCAGTATTTT
D: -; J: TRBJ2-1; size: -; V: TRBV7-7; CDR3: CASSPLLVVNEQFF; DNA: TGTGCCAGCAGCCCCCTCTTAGTGGTCAATGAGCAGTTCTTC
D: -; J: TRBJ2-7; size: -; V: TRBV6-1; CDR3: CASSSAGAGSYEQYF; DNA: TGTGCCAGCAGTTCGGCAGGGGCCGGGTCCTACGAGCAGTACTTC
D: -; J: TRBJ2-3; size: -; V: TRBV10-3; CDR3: CAISDKEADTQYF; DNA: TGTGCCATCAGTGATAAAGAGGCAGATACGCAGTATTTT
D: -; J: TRBJ2-3; size: -; V: TRBV5-4; CDR3: CAMGPDPDTQYF; DNA: TGTGCCATGGGCCCGGACCCAGATACGCAGTATTTT
D: -; J: TRBJ2-7; size: -; V: TRBV5-1; CDR3: CASSLVSGNYEQYF; DNA: TGCGCCAGCAGCTTGGTCTCCGGTAACTACGAGCAGTACTTC
D: -; J: TRBJ1-2; size: -; V: TRBV9; CDR3: CASSVDPTSGFGYTF; DNA: TGTGCCAGCAGCGTAGACCCCACGAGCGGGTTCGGCTACACCTTC
D: -; J: TRBJ2-7; size: -; V: TRBV28; CDR3: CASSLEQLQYF; DNA: TGTGCCAGCAGTTTAGAACAATTACAGTACTTC
D: -; J: TRBJ2-3; size: -; V: TRBV14; CDR3: CASSHTYAQYF; DNA: TGTGCCAGCAGCCATACGTATGCGCAGTATTTT
D: -; J: TRBJ1-1; size: -; V: TRBV6-1; CDR3: CVTSDLSPILNTEAFF; DNA: TGTGTTACCAGTGATCTAAGCCCGATTTTGAACACTGAAGCTTTCTTT
D: -; J: TRBJ2-7; size: -; V: TRBV19; CDR3: CASSNKAEGYEQYF; DNA: TGTGCCAGTAGTAATAAGGCGGAAGGGTACGAGCAGTACTTC
D: TRBD1; J: TRBJ1-2; size: few; V: TRBV18; CDR3: CASSSFGTGASGYTF; DNA: TGTGCCAGCTCGTCCTTTGGGACAGGGGCTAGTGGCTACACCTTC
D: -; J: TRBJ2-5; size: -; V: TRBV7-9; CDR3: CASSLGAKETQYF; DNA: TGTGCCAGCAGCTTAGGCGCTAAAGAGACCCAGTACTTC
D: -; J: TRBJ2-7; size: -; V: TRBV5-1; CDR3: CASSLGGAGYEQYF; DNA: TGCGCCAGCAGCTTGGGTGGGGCGGGGTACGAGCAGTACTTC
D: -; J: TRBJ1-1; size: -; V: TRBV21-1; CDR3: CASSIKPGRDTEAFF; DNA: TGTGCCAGCAGCATAAAGCCAGGGAGGGACACTGAAGCTTTCTTT
D: TRBD2; J: TRBJ2-1; size: -; V: TRBV9; CDR3: CASSEGLAEYNEQFF; DNA: TGTGCCAGCAGCGAGGGACTAGCGGAATACAATGAGCAGTTCTTC
D: TRBD1; J: TRBJ1-5; size: -; V: TRBV19; CDR3: CASGTANSNQPQHF; DNA: TGTGCCAGCGGGACAGCGAATAGCAATCAGCCCCAGCATTTT
D: TRBD1; J: TRBJ2-7; size: -; V: TRBV28; CDR3: CASSAPNRGEQYF; DNA: TGTGCCAGCAGTGCCCCAAACAGGGGCGAGCAGTACTTC
D: -; J: TRBJ2-1; size: once; V: TRBV7-6; CDR3: CASSRDPRSYNEQFF; DNA: TGTGCCAGCAGCCGGGACCCCCGCTCCTACAATGAGCAGTTCTTC
D: -; J: TRBJ2-1; size: -; V: TRBV5-6; CDR3: CASSGTGWRGSYNEQFF; DNA: TGTGCCAGCAGCGGTACAGGGTGGAGAGGGTCCTACAATGAGCAGTTCTTC
D: -; J: TRBJ1-5; size: -; V: TRBV2; CDR3: CASRGENQPQHF; DNA: TGTGCCAGCAGAGGGGAAAATCAGCCCCAGCATTTT
D: TRBD2; J: TRBJ2-2; size: -; V: TRBV9; CDR3: CASSPRAGGTNTGELFF; DNA: TGTGCCAGCAGCCCTCGAGCGGGAGGGACGAACACCGGGGAGCTGTTTTTT
D: -; J: TRBJ1-3; size: -; V: TRBV6-1; CDR3: CASRPTGPSGNTIYF; DNA: TGTGCCAGCAGACCCACAGGGCCCTCTGGAAACACCATATATTTT
D: TRBD1; J: TRBJ1-1; size: -; V: TRBV2; CDR3: CASSGGQGLNTEAFF; DNA: TGTGCCAGCAGTGGGGGACAGGGGCTGAACACTGAAGCTTTCTTT